This TCR beta chain was profiled in a study of CD8 T cells in ankylosing spondylitis. Deletions cut 3 bases from V and 6 bases from J, with 15 bases between. The CDR3 extends over 15 amino acids. Germline lookup yields CDR1 LNHDA and CDR2 SQIVND (reference sequence). Findings and caveats of the study: Made up of about eight highly homologous variants, a TCR beta motif appeared characteristic of ankylosing spondylitis blood.

As for this clonotype: Its antigen is undetermined.

Quantitative molecular-barcoded 5'-RACE generated the TCR beta libraries. TCRdb passed the 5' RACE reads through MiXCR, listing each CDR3 protein once. The table lists just under 550,000 distinct CDR3 sequences, about an eighth of them singletons, with approximately 6.3% in the top ten. Sequenced material: blood, either unsorted or a sorted T cell fraction (not recorded which). The source of this sequence is a male donor with ankylosing spondylitis. V usage is TRBV19 and J usage is TRBJ1-5; TRBD1 might be the D (5 bases). CDR3: CASSIPQGGGQPQHF. CDR3 sequence (DNA): TGTGCCAGTAGTATCCCTCAGGGCGGGGGTCAGCCCCAGCATTTT.